This entry is about one TCR beta chain. Antigen unknown. Sequenced by immunoSEQ multiplex PCR; TCRdb stores in-frame clones only, minus some. This table has about 35,000 clones, roughly 90% appearing once. Germline-derived CDR1 and CDR2 are ENHRY and SYGVKD. The CDR3 has 16 residues. Trimming took off 7 bases at V and 1 base at J, with 18 bases between the two ends. The data were taken from a study of lymphopenia after photon versus proton radiotherapy. Broader study findings: Under photons, naive T cells and diversity fell while effector/memory populations rose. Oligoclonal CD8+ Temra expansion after nadir drove photon patients' diversity drop.

This clonotype was obtained from a man in his sixties with cholangiocarcinoma. The chain has TRBV10-3 and TRBJ2-3, with a possible D match to TRBD2 (5 bases). This specimen consisted of peripheral blood, obtained from a patient treated with photon-based radiotherapy. In DNA form, the CDR3 reads TGTGCCATCACCCCGGATGAGGGTTCTGGCACAGATACGCAGTATTTT. This gives the protein CAITPDEGSGTDTQYF.